This T cell receptor beta chain derives from a study of CD8+ T cells in alopecia areata. General observations from the study: For lesional scalp, especially alopecia totalis/universalis, clonality was higher than in normal scalp.

Investigators isolated RNA and reverse transcribed it into cDNA to act as the sequencing template. Sequenced by immunoSEQ multiplex PCR; TCRdb stores in-frame clones only, minus some. This sample has under 300,000 clones; roughly 63% occur once, and the top ten carry 0.75% to 0.95%. Treatment meaning: oral pan-JAK inhibitor, 5-10 mg twice daily. In germline, CDR1 is SGHTA, CDR2 FQGNSA. CDR3 size: 13 residues. The trim removed 5 bases at V and 9 bases at J, leaving 8 bases unmatched. Concerning this clone itself: The antigen remains unidentified.

This material consisted of CD4+ T cells sorted from blood, taken around week 54, from a patient treated with tofacitinib. The sequence came from a human donor with alopecia areata. The chain links TRBV7-2 to TRBJ2-7, with 9 bases matching TRBD1. CDR3 DNA sequence: TGTGCCAGCAGCGAAGGGACAGGGTTGAGGCAGTACTTC. Its protein is CASSEGTGLRQYF.